The clone carrying this T cell receptor (beta chain) came up a few times. This same CDR3 is encoded by further DNA sequences in the sample. CDR3 length: 14 residues. V lost 3 bases and J lost 1; bases outside the gene matches: 1. The V gene's germline CDR1 is LNHDA and CDR2 SQIVND (reference sequence). The data belong to a study of cytomegalovirus exposure and HLA in healthy donors. Primers: 60 Vbeta forward and 13 Jbeta reverse. Sequencing used immunoSEQ multiplex PCR; TCRdb keeps in-frame clones, though not all of them. The repertoire holds roughly 100,000 clones, with 12% as singletons. V gene TRBV19 combines with J gene TRBJ1-1; 8 bases are shared with TRBD1. The sequencing input was PBMCs. This sequence was found in a man aged 35-49 years in good health and CMV-seropositive. The CDR3 DNA reads TGTGCCAGTAGTATTGGACAGGGGAACACTGAAGCTTTCTTT. It specifies CASSIGQGNTEAFF.